The TCR beta chain under discussion was sequenced for a study of blood T cell repertoires in COVID-19. As for the study in general: The United States, Italy and Spain were the sources of the acute and convalescent COVID-19 samples. PBMCs, B-cell-depleted T cells, or T cells provided the cDNA or gDNA that made up the material.

In the original workflow: Reference gene primer amplification in the assay estimated nucleated cell counts. Sequenced by immunoSEQ multiplex PCR; TCRdb stores in-frame clones only, minus some. The V and J calls and clone size come from that table; D and trimming were worked out from the DNA. The sample lists 120,000 or so clones; around 81% were seen once. Sequenced sample: peripheral blood. The source is a man between 65 and 85 years old with acute or convalescent COVID-19.

The chain's CDR3 is CASSVGGTGGSYEQYF. In DNA, the CDR3 is TGTGCCAGCAGCGTAGGGGGAACAGGGGGCTCCTACGAGCAGTACTTC. The rearrangement links TRBV9 to TRBJ2-7; 8 bases agree with TRBD1. With 0 bases clipped from V and 0 bases from J, the junction kept 5 bases outside the gene matches. This CDR3 is 16 amino acids long. The germline CDR1 and CDR2 sequences are SGDLS and YYNGEE.